Each of the 8 T cell receptor beta chains below was sequenced from the same sample in a study of T cell responses to AZD1222 COVID-19 vaccine. Some clones are missing from TCRdb's copy, which holds only in-frame ones; the method was immunoSEQ multiplex PCR. The table shows 73,000 or so clones, with roughly 82% occurring only once. Specimen: peripheral blood, collected on day 0 of AZD1222 vaccination. These receptors originate from an adult in good health.

This sequence joins TRBV2 and TRBJ1-1; D uncertain. The CDR3 has 15 amino acids. Trimming cost V 8 bases and J 1 base, with 17 bases left between them. Germline CDR1 is SNHLY and CDR2 is FYNNEI. The CDR3 DNA is TGTGCCAGCTTGCCGAGTCTTGGCCGGAACACTGAAGCTTTCTTT. Translation: CASLPSLGRNTEAFF.

The chain carries TRBV2 and TRBJ2-3, with TRBD2 identical over 9 bases. In germline, CDR1 is SNHLY, CDR2 FYNNEI. The CDR3 has 16 residues. The junction had 9 bases not matched to a gene; V was cut back by 4 bases and J by 4 bases. The CDR3 coding sequence is TGTGCCAGCAGTGGCGGGTTAGCGGGGGAGGCAGATACGCAGTATTTT. It yields the protein CASSGGLAGEADTQYF.

The V and J genes are TRBV11-2 and TRBJ2-5; unclear D gene. The CDR3 extends over 11 amino acids. Trimming removed 0 bases from V and 5 bases from J, with 1 base in between. Germline CDR1 reads SGHAT; CDR2 reads FQNNGV. The CDR3 sequence is CASSLEETQYF. The CDR3, as DNA: TGTGCCAGCAGCTTAGAGGAGACCCAGTACTTC.

This clone was counted a single time. J is TRBJ2-1 and V is TRBV6-5; maybe TRBD1 (7 bases). Germline-derived CDR1 and CDR2 are MNHEY and SVGAGI. CDR3 length: 13 amino acids. V shed 5 bases and J shed 5 bases, with 10 bases lying between them. The CDR3 nucleotides are TGTGCCAGCAGTCGGGGGACAGACAATGAGCAGTTCTTC. Translation gives CASSRGTDNEQFF.

This chain uses TRBV6-4 with TRBJ1-6; D remains unclear. The germline gives CDR1 MRHNA, CDR2 SNTAGT. V lost 2 bases and J lost 13, with 18 bases in between. The CDR3 has 15 residues. Here the CDR3 DNA reads TGTGCCAGCAGTGACAGGGCAGAAGGGATTGCGCCCCTCCACTTT. Its protein is CASSDRAEGIAPLHF.

This clone was recorded only once. The chain has TRBV10-3 and TRBJ1-1; D ambiguous. The CDR3 runs 11 residues. The germline CDR1 and CDR2 sequences are ENHRY and SYGVKD. Trimming took off 10 bases at V and 1 base at J, with 7 bases between the two ends. CDR3 protein: CATQENTEAFF. As DNA, the CDR3 is TGTGCCACTCAGGAGAACACTGAAGCTTTCTTT.

The chain is built from TRBV9 and TRBJ2-7; D unclear. The V gene's germline CDR1 is SGDLS and CDR2 YYNGEE. V was cut by 4 bases and J by 2 bases, with 10 bases left in between. CDR3 length: 13 residues. CDR3 region: CASSLTPTYEQYF. DNA for the CDR3: TGTGCCAGCAGCTTGACACCTACCTACGAGCAGTACTTC.

The chain couples TRBV4-1 to TRBJ2-2; 9 nucleotides align to TRBD1. The V gene's germline CDR1 is MGHRA and CDR2 YSYEKL. V lost 4 bases, J lost 0 bases, and 3 bases stayed unmatched. The CDR3 sequence is 16 residues long. The CDR3 DNA is TGCGCCAGCAGCCTCGGACAGGGGCCGAACACCGGGGAGCTGTTTTTT. It is translated as CASSLGQGPNTGELFF.